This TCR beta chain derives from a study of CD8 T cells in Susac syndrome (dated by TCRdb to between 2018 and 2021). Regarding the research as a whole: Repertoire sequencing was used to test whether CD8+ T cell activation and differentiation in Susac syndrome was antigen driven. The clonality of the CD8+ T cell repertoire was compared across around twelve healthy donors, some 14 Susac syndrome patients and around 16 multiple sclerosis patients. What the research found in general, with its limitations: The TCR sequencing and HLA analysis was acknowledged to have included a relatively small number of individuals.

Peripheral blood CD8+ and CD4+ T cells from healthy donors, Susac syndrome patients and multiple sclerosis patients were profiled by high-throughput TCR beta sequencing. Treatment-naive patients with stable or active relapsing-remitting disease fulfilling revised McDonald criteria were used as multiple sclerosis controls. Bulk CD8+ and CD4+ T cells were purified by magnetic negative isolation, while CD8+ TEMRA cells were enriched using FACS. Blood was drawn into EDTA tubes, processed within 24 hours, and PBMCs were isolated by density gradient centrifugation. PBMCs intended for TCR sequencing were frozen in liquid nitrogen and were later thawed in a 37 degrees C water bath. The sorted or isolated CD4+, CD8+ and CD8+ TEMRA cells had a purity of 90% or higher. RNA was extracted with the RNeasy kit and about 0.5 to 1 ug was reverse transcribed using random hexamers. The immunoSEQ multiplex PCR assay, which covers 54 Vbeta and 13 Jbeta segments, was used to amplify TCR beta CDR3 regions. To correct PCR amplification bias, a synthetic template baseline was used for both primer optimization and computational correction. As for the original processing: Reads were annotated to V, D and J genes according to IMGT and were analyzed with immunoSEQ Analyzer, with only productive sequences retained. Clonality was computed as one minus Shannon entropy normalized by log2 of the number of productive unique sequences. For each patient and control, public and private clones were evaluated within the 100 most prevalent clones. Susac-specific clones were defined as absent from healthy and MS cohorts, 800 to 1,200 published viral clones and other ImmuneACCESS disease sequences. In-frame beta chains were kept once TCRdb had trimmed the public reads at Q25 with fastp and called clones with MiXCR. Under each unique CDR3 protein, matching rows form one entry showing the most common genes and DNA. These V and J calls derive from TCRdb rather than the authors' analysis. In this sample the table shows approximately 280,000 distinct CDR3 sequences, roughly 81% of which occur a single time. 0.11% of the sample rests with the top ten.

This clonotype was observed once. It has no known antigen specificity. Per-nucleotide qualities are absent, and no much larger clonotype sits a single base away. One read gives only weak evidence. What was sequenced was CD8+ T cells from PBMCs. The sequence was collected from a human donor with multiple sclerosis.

This receptor carries the CDR3 CASSFGTGANIQYF. The nucleotide sequence reads as follows: TGTGCCAGCAGCTTCGGGACGGGAGCAAACATTCAGTACTTC. The V and J segments used are TRBV5-6 and TRBJ2-4; TRBD2 could be the D gene, as 6 bases match. Trimming at the junction amounts to 2 bases on V and 6 bases on J, and the germline ends lie 12 bases apart. Measured from the cysteine to the phenylalanine, the CDR3 is 14 residues long. Of all the DNA, just the CDR3 is kept, 42 bases in frame from base 1. Reading the germline V gene gives CDR1 SGHDT and CDR2 YYEEEE.